This TCR beta chain is drawn from a study of healthy donors' naive CD4 and CD8 T cells (dated by TCRdb to the mid-2010s). Describing the broader study: Donors were selected to cover three age groups (20-25, 40-50 and 60-70 years, five or six each), with a mean age of 44, and half of the donors were female. The TCR alpha libraries followed the same workflow as the beta chain, except for a newly designed primer set that covered all functional IMGT alpha gene variants. To examine how TCR variation is linked to lineage commitment, the study sequenced rearranged TCR alpha and beta chains from naive CD4+ and CD8+ T cells. Peripheral blood mononuclear cells were obtained from 15 to 20 unrelated, healthy individuals. Donors were HLA-typed by sequencing at HLA-A, -B, -C, -DRB1, -DQB1 and -DPB1 using the SBTexcellerator protocol, an ABI3130xl analyzer and SBTengine software. Study-wide conclusions, independent of this receptor: Because alpha and beta chains were sequenced in bulk and could not be paired, combined chain effects were not evaluated. The study did not directly address whether homeostatic proliferation of naive T cells might have biased the repertoire. Taken together, V genes, J genes and CDR3 charge appeared to account for 10% to 15% of the variance in CD4/CD8 propensity, mostly acting in an additive way. In both chains, CD4+ lineage was linked to a positively charged CDR3, whereas CD8+ lineage was linked to a negatively charged CDR3. Most V and J gene segments were reportedly biased between naive CD4+ and CD8+ cells, consistently across donors and independent of HLA genotype.

Sequencing was carried out with a 454 GS FLX Titanium. TCR libraries were built from 500 to 550 ng of total RNA with a previously published linear amplification protocol. The Roche/454 Genome Sequencer with Titanium chemistry was used for sequencing. Per the authors' processing: From roughly five of the healthy donors, a total of about 80,000 rearranged TCR alpha transcripts were sequenced. Unique TCR clonotypes were defined by the CDR3 junction under IMGT nomenclature, and duplicate transcripts were removed. CD4 versus CD8 status was modeled on V and J genes by logistic regression in R 2.13.0, with adjustment for donor effects and Bonferroni correction for multiple testing. TCRdb passed the public sequencing reads through fastp at Q25 and MiXCR, retaining productive beta sequences. Here each entry gathers all rows of one CDR3 protein and keeps the most common genes and DNA. TCRdb's processing, not the authors', yielded these V and J calls. The sample contains around 200,000 distinct CDR3 sequences, 74% of them found a single time. About 2.4% of the sample is held by the ten biggest clonotypes.

Cells with a CD4+CD8-CD45RO-CD45RA+ profile were isolated by FACS and defined as naive CD4+ T cells, and those with a CD8+CD4-CD45RA+CD27bright profile were defined as naive CD8+ T cells. Antibodies against CD4 (RPA-T4), CD8 (SK1), CD27 (O323), CD45RA (HI100) and CD45RO (UCHL1) were used for sorting. After removal of 4 bases from V and 7 bases from J, the junction retains 4 bases not matched to a gene. The germline V gene yields SQVTM for CDR1 and ANQGSEA for CDR2. Taken from cysteine to phenylalanine, the CDR3 has 12 residues. Only the CDR3 DNA is retained, 36 bases long and in frame from the first base. With respect to this clonotype: The antigen it recognizes is unknown. Base qualities are not at hand, and no much larger clone is one base apart.

The source of this sequence is a pool of human donors in good health; the sample pools cells from several healthy donors. Sample: naive CD4+ and CD8+ T cells sorted from blood, pooled from several donors. In light of the paper, this sample's cell subset or site label describes: FACS-sorted naive CD4+ (CD45RO-CD45RA+) and naive CD8+ (CD45RA+CD27bright) T cells. The sequence links TRBV29-1 to TRBJ2-1, with TRBD2 identical over 7 junction bases. The DNA is as follows: TGCAGCGTTGCCAGGGAGGGGAATGAGCAGTTCTTC. The translation is CSVAREGNEQFF.